This TCR beta chain is drawn from a study of cytomegalovirus exposure and HLA in healthy donors. Study outcomes and limitations: The study put 150 to 200 TCR beta chains on its list as cytomegalovirus-associated. In presence/absence analyses, roughly uniform sequencing depth across donors was assumed.

Notes on this clone: Its specificity is unknown.

The PCR had 60 Vbeta and 13 Jbeta primers. Using immunoSEQ multiplex PCR, the repertoire was profiled, and TCRdb retains in-frame clones only, with some absent. The sample includes 100,000 to 150,000 clones, 74% of them seen just once. This TCR was recovered from a male donor in good health and CMV-seronegative. Sample: PBMCs.

The CDR3 reads CASSRGRGAYPGYTF. The CDR3 DNA reads TGTGCCAGCAGCCGGGGTCGGGGTGCCTATCCTGGCTACACCTTC. The chain couples TRBV21-1 to TRBJ1-2. TRBV21-1 is a pseudogene. CDR3 length: 15 amino acids.